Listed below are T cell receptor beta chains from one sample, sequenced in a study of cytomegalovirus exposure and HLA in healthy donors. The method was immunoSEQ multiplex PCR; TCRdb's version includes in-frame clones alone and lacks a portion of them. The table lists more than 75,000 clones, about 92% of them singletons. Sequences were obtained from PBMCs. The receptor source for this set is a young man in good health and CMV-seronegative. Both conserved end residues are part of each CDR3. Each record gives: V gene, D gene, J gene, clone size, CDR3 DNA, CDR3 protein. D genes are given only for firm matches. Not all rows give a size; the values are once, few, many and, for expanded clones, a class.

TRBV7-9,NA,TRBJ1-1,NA,TGTGCCAGCAGCTTAGGGGGGGGCGAAGCTTTCTTT,CASSLGGGEAFF
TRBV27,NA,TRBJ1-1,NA,TGTGCCAGCAGTCCGTATTCGGGTAACACTGAAGCTTTCTTT,CASSPYSGNTEAFF
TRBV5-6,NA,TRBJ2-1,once,TGTGCCAGCAGCTTCGACAATGAGCAGTTCTTC,CASSFDNEQFF
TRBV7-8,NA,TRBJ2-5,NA,TGTGCCAGCAGCTTATTTCTTAGTGGTGCCCAGTACTTC,CASSLFLSGAQYF
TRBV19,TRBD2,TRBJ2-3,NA,TGTGCCAGTAGTACCGGACTAGCGAGAGATACGCAGTATTTT,CASSTGLARDTQYF
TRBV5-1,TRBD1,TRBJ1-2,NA,TGCGCCAGCAGCGTAACAGGGGACTATGGCTACACCTTC,CASSVTGDYGYTF
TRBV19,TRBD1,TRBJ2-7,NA,TGTGCCAGTAGTATGGGCCCGACAGGGAGATCCTACGAGCAGTACTTC,CASSMGPTGRSYEQYF
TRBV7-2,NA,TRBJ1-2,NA,TGTGCCAGCAGCTTACGTAGGCAGGTCTATGGCTACACCTTC,CASSLRRQVYGYTF
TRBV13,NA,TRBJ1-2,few,TGTGCCAGCAGCCTAAAGGTAGGGAGGGTTTCTATGGAAGGCTACACCTTC,CASSLKVGRVSMEGYTF
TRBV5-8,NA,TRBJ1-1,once,TGTGCCAGCAGACCCCGGCGGATGAACACTGAAGCTTTCTTT,CASRPRRMNTEAFF
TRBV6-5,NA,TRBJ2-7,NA,TGTGCCAGCAGTTACCTACCCCTATTGGGCCACGAGCAGTACTTC,CASSYLPLLGHEQYF
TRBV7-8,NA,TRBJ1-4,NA,TGTGCCAGCAGCGAACAGATCCCAAGCCCAAATGAAAAACTGTTTTTT,CASSEQIPSPNEKLFF
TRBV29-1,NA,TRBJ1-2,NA,TGCAGCGTTGAAGGGGCCTCTACCTATGGCTACACCTTC,CSVEGASTYGYTF
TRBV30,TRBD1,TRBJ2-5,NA,TGTGCCTGGAGTACCGGGACAGGGGATAGGGAGACCCAGTACTTC,CAWSTGTGDRETQYF
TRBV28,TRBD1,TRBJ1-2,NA,TGTGCCAGCAGTCTCGGACAGGGTTATGGCTACACCTTC,CASSLGQGYGYTF
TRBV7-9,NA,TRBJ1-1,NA,TGTGCCAGCAGCTTAGGTGGAGCAGCCTTGAACACTGAAGCTTTCTTT,CASSLGGAALNTEAFF
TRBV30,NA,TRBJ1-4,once,TGTGCCTGGAGATCGGGGGGAGGGGCTGAAAAACTGTTTTTT,CAWRSGGGAEKLFF
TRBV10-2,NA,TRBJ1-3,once,TGCGCCAGCAGTGAGTCGGGTAGGCGGAGTGGAAACACCATATATTTT,CASSESGRRSGNTIYF
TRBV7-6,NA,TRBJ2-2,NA,TGTGCCAGCAGCTTAGCGCGGCCAGGGGCCGGGGAGCTGTTTTTT,CASSLARPGAGELFF
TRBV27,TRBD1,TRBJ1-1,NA,TGTGCCAGCAGGTCAGGGGGCGCGAACACTGAAGCTTTCTTT,CASRSGGANTEAFF
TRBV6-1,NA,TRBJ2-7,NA,TGTGCCAGCAGTGAAAGACAGTACTACGAGCAGTACTTC,CASSERQYYEQYF
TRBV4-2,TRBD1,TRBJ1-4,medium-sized,TGTGCCAGCAGCCAAGATTCTGGGACAGGGGATGAAAAACTGTTTTTT,CASSQDSGTGDEKLFF
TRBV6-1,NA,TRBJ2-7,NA,TGTGCCAGCACCACTAGGGTGGACCAGGAGCAGTACTTC,CASTTRVDQEQYF
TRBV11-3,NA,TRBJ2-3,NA,TGTGCCAGCAGCTTATCCTGGGAGTCCATGGCGGATACGCAGTATTTT,CASSLSWESMADTQYF
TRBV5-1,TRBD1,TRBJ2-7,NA,TGCGCCAGCAGCTGGGCCGGGACAGGGGTCTCCTACGAGCAGTACTTC,CASSWAGTGVSYEQYF
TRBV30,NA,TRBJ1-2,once,TGTGCCTGCCTTCCAACGGCCGCGGTCTATGGCTACACCTTC,CACLPTAAVYGYTF
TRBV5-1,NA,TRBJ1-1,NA,TGCGCCAGCAGCTTAGGGGACACTGAAGCTTTCTTT,CASSLGDTEAFF
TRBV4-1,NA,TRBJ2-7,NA,TGCGCCAGCAGCCAAGATACAGGGACGTTCGACGAGCAGTACTTC,CASSQDTGTFDEQYF
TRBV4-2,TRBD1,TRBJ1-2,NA,TGTGCCAGCAGCCAAGGAGGGACAGGGGGCAACTATGGCTACACCTTC,CASSQGGTGGNYGYTF
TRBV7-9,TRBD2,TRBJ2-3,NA,TGTGCCAGTAAAGCGGGAGCGGTAGATACGCAGTATTTT,CASKAGAVDTQYF
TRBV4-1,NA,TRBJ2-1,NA,TGCGCCAGCCGGGTAAGTCGCCCGTCCCGCAACAATGAGCAGTTCTTC,CASRVSRPSRNNEQFF
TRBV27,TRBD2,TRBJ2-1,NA,TGTGCCAGCAGCCCGCGGGGGGGCAGGTTGAATGAGCAGTTCTTC,CASSPRGGRLNEQFF
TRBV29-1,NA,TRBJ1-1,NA,TGCAGCGTTTCCCGTATGGAAGCGGGAGCTTTCTTT,CSVSRMEAGAFF
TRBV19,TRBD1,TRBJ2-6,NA,TGTGCCAGTAGTAGCCCGGGACAGCTCGGCTCTGGGGCCAACGTCCTGACTTTC,CASSSPGQLGSGANVLTF
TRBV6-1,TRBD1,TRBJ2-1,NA,TGTGCCAGCAGTCCAGGGACAGTTGACAATGAGCAGTTCTTC,CASSPGTVDNEQFF
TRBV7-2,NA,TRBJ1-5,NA,TGTGCCAGCAGCCTACAGGGAAATAATCAGCCCCAGCATTTT,CASSLQGNNQPQHF
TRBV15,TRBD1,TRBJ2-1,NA,TGTGCCACCAGCAGATTAGGGGGACAGTCCTACAATGAGCAGTTCTTC,CATSRLGGQSYNEQFF
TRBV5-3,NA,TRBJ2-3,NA,TGTGCCAGCCCCGGGGAACGGAGCACAGATACGCAGTATTTT,CASPGERSTDTQYF
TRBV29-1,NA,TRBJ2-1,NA,TGCAGCGTTGTTCTATCCGGCTCCTACAATGAGCAGTTCTTC,CSVVLSGSYNEQFF
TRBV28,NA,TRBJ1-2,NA,TGTGCCAGCAGTCCCTCTGAGTTCGGCTACACCTTC,CASSPSEFGYTF
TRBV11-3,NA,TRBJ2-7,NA,TGTGCCAGCAGCTTAGACAGTATCTACGAGCAGTACTTC,CASSLDSIYEQYF
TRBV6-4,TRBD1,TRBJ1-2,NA,TGTGCCAGCAGTGACTCCATCCGGGACAGGGTCTACACCTTC,CASSDSIRDRVYTF
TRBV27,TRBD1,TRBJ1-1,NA,TGTGCCAGCAGTTCTGCAGGGGGTATAGTCACTGAAGCTTTCTTT,CASSSAGGIVTEAFF
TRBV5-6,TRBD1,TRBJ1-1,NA,TGTGCCAGCAGCGCCCTAGGGGACGACAGGGCGAACACTGAAGCTTTCTTT,CASSALGDDRANTEAFF
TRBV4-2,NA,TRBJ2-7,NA,TGTGCCAGCAGCCAAGATGGGACTCGAACGGCTTCCTACGAGCAGTACTTC,CASSQDGTRTASYEQYF
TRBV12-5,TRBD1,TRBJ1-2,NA,TGTGCTAGTGGTCTCCGGGACAGGGTATCCTATGGCTACACCTTC,CASGLRDRVSYGYTF
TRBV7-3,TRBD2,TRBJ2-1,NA,TGTGCCAGCAGCCCGAGCGGGGAGTACAATGAGCAGTTCTTC,CASSPSGEYNEQFF
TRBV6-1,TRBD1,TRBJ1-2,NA,TGTGCCAGCACAGGGGGCTATGGCTACACCTTC,CASTGGYGYTF
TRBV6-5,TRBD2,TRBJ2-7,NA,TGTGCCAGCAGTTGGGGACTAGCGGGGATGGCGGAGCAGTACTTC,CASSWGLAGMAEQYF
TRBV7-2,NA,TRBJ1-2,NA,TGTGCCAGCAGCTTAGCGATCCTCGAGTATGGCTACACCTTC,CASSLAILEYGYTF
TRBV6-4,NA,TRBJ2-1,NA,TGTGCCAGCAGTGAATCGGCGGGGAGCTACAATGAGCAGTTCTTC,CASSESAGSYNEQFF
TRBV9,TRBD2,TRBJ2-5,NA,TGTGCCAGCAGCATGGGACTAGCGGAAGAGACCCAGTACTTC,CASSMGLAEETQYF
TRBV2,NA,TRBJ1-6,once,TGTGCCAGCACCTTAGACGGGGGGCCCTATTCACCCCTCCACTTT,CASTLDGGPYSPLHF
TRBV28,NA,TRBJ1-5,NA,TGTGCCAGCAGTTTATTAGCAGGGGGCAATCAGCCCCAGCATTTT,CASSLLAGGNQPQHF
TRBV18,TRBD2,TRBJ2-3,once,TGTGCCAGCTCACTGTGGACTAGCGGGAATCAAGATACGCAGTATTTT,CASSLWTSGNQDTQYF
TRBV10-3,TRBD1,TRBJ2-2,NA,TGTGCCATCAGTGGGGACAGGCGAACAAGCGGGGAGCTGTTTTTT,CAISGDRRTSGELFF
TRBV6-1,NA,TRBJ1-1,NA,TGTGCCAGCAGTGAATCTTGGGGGCTAGGAGCTTTCTTT,CASSESWGLGAFF
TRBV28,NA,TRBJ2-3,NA,TGTGCCAGCACAATATCTCTAGGACTTCCCACAGATACGCAGTATTTT,CASTISLGLPTDTQYF
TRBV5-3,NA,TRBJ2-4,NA,TGTGCCAGAAGCTTGCAAGATAACAGGGTAGGGTGGGACATTCAGTACTTC,CARSLQDNRVGWDIQYF
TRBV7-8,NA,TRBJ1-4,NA,TGTGCCAGCACGCAGGAGGCTGCAACTAATGAAAAACTGTTTTTT,CASTQEAATNEKLFF